This T cell receptor beta chain came from a study of T-cell reconstitution after alpha-beta-depleted transplantation in children (dated by TCRdb to the mid-2010s). Notes on the research overall: Using TCR repertoire profiling, the study quantitatively followed how T-cell immune reconstitution unfolded in children after TCRalphabeta/CD19-depleted allogeneic hematopoietic cell transplantation.

Libraries were prepared through PCR. Sequencing instrument: Illumina HiSeq 2500. TCR library preparation used molecular barcoding, with unique molecular identifiers applied to normalize quantification of the TCRbeta repertoire. TCRdb reran the public reads through fastp at Q25 and MiXCR, keeping productive beta chains. Each CDR3 protein appears once, grouped with its most common genes and DNA. The sample table contains more than 400,000 distinct CDR3 sequences; only one count was recorded for about 45% of them. The ten largest make up about 30% of the sample. The junction carries 12 bases between V and J, which are trimmed by 1 base and 1 base respectively. The germline V gene (reference sequence) provides CDR1 LNHNV and CDR2 YYDKDF. The CDR3 numbers 16 residues from cysteine through phenylalanine. The DNA shown is the 48-base CDR3, in frame from base 1. On the study overall, not on this receptor specifically: The apparently early alphabetaT-cell count recovery about two months after transplant was reportedly dependent on only several hundred rapidly expanded clones derived from non-depleted graft cells. Over subsequent months, a decline in hyperexpanded clone frequencies was noted, and after one year, T-cell counts and TCRbeta diversity were mostly ascribed to newly produced T cells. In some patients, high TCRbeta diversity at day 60 was attributed to recipient T cells and intrathymic progenitors that had survived conditioning.

The sample's treatment or condition label, in plain terms: allogeneic hematopoietic cell transplantation with graft depleted of TCRalphabeta T cells and CD19 B cells. The children who served as transplant recipients had been given grafts of TCRalphabeta/CD19-depleted allogeneic hematopoietic cells. Points on this clonotype: The antigen this receptor binds is unknown. Base-call qualities are not available, and no considerably larger clone is one nucleotide away.

The receptor's source is a girl aged 2 to 10 with aplastic anemia, due to receive a stem cell transplant. The material sequenced was PBMCs, taken before TCRalphabeta/CD19-depleted stem cell transplant. The rearrangement joined TRBV15 to TRBJ2-3; 6 matching bases give a weak D call of TRBD1. The CDR3 reads CATSRGDKDRTDTQYF. The nucleotide sequence reads TGTGCCACCAGCAGAGGGGACAAAGATCGCACAGATACGCAGTATTTT. Full variable domain (CDR3 extended with the reference TRBV15 and TRBJ2-3 proteins): DAMVIQNPRYQVTQFGKPVTLSCSQTLNHNVMYWYQQKSSQAPKLLFHYYDKDFNNEADTPDNFQSRRPNTSFCFLDIRSPGLGDTAMYLCATSRGDKDRTDTQYFGPGTRLTVL.